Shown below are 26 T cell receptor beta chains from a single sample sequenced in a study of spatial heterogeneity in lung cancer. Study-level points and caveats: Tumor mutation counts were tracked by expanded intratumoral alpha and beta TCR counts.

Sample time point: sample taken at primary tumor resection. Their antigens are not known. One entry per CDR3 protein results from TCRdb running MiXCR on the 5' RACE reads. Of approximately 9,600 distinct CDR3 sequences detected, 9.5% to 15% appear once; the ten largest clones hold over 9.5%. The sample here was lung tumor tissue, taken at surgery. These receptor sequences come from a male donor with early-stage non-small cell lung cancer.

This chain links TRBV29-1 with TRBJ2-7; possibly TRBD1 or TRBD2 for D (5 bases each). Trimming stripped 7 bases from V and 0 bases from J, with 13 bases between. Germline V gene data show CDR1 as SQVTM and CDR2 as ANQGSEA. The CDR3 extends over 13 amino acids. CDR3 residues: CSAGTHRSYEQYF. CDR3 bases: TGCAGCGCCGGGACCCATCGCTCCTACGAGCAGTACTTC.

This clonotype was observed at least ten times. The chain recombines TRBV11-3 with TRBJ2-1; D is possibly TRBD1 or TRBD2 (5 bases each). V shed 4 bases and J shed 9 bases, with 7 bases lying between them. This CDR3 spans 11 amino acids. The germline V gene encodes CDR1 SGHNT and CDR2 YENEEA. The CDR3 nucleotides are TGTGCCAGCAGCTCTGGGGGTGAGCAGTTCTTC. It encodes CASSSGGEQFF. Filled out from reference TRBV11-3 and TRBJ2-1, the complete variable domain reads EAGVVQSPRYKIIEKKQPVAFWCNPISGHNTLYWYLQNLGQGPELLIRYENEEAVDDSQLPKDRFSAERLKGVDSTLKIQPAELGDSAVYLCASSSGGEQFFGPGTRLTVL.

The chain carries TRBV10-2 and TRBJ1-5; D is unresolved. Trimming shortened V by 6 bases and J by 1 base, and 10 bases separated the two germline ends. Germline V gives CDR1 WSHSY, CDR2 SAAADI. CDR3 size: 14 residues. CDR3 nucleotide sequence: TGCGCCAGCAGGTTAGGACGGAGCAATCAGCCCCAGCATTTT. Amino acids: CASRLGRSNQPQHF.

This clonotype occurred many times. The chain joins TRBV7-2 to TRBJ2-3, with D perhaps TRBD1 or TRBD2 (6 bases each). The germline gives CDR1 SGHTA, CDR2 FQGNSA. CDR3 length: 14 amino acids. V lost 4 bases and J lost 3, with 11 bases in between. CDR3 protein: CASSSSGATDTQYF. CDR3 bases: TGTGCCAGCAGCTCCTCGGGGGCTACAGATACGCAGTATTTT.

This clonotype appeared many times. CDR3 sequence: CASSLDLAPVREQYF. The DNA of the CDR3 is TGTGCCAGCAGCCTTGATTTAGCCCCTGTCCGGGAGCAGTACTTC. The gene calls are TRBV7-2 and TRBJ2-7; D not certain. CDR3 length equals 15 residues. Between the trimmed V and J ends, which lost 5 bases and 7 bases, there was a span of 21 bases. Germline assignment: CDR1 SGHTA and CDR2 FQGNSA.

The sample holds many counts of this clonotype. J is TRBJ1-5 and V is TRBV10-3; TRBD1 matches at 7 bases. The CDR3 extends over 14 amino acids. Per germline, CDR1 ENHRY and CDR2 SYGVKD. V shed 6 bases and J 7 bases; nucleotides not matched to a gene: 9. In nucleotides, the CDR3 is TGTGCCATCAGCGAGAACAGGGGTAACCAGCCCCAGCATTTT. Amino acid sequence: CAISENRGNQPQHF.

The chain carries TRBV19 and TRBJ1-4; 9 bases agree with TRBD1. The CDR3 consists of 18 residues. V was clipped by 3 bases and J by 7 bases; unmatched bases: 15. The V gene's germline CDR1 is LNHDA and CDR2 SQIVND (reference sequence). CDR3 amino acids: CASSMNMPGTGLFEKLFF. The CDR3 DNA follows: TGTGCCAGTAGTATGAACATGCCTGGGACAGGGCTTTTTGAAAAACTGTTTTTT.

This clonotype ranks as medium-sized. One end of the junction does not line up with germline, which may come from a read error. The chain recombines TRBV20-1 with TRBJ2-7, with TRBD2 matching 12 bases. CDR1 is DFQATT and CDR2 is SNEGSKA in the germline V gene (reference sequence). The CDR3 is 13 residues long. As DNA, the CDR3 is TGCAGCGCTAGCGGGAGGGGGAACTACGAGCAGTACTTC. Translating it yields CSASGRGNYEQYF.

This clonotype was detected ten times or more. The CDR3 DNA sequence: TGTGCCAGCACGGGAGGGCTAAGCACAGATACGCAGTATTTT. This codes for CASTGGLSTDTQYF. V and J are TRBV2 and TRBJ2-3; 8 nucleotides line up with TRBD2. Trimming took 7 bases from V and 0 from J; bases not matched to a gene: 3. Germline lookup yields CDR1 SNHLY and CDR2 FYNNEI. This CDR3 contains 14 residues. Filled out from reference TRBV2 and TRBJ2-3, the complete variable domain reads EPEVTQTPSHQVTQMGQEVILRCVPISNHLYFYWYRQILGQKVEFLVSFYNNEISEKSEIFDDQFSVERPDGSNFTLKIRSTKLEDSAMYFCASTGGLSTDTQYFGPGTRLTVL.

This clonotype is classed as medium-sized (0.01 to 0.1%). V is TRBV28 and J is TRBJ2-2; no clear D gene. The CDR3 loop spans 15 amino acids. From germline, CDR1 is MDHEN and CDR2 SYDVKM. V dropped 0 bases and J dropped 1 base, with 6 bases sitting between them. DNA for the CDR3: TGTGCCAGCAGTTTATGGCTAGGGAACACCGGGGAGCTGTTTTTT. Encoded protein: CASSLWLGNTGELFF.

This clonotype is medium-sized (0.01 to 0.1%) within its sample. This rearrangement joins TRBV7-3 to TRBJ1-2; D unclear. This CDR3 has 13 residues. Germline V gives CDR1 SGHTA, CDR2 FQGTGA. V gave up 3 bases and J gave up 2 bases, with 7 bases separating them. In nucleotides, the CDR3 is TGTGCCAGCAGCTTTAACTCCAACTATGGCTACACCTTC. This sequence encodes CASSFNSNYGYTF.

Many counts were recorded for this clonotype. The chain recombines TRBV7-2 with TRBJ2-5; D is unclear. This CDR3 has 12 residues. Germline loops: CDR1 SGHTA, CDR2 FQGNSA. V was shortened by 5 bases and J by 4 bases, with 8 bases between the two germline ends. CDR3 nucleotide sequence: TGTGCCAGCAGCCCCCAATTAGAGACCCAGTACTTC. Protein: CASSPQLETQYF.

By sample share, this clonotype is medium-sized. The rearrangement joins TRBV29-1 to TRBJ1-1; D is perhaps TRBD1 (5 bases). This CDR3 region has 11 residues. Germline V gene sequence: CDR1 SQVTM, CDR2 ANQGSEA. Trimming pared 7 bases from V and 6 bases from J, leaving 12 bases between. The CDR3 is CSGRSGSEAFF. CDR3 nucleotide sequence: TGCAGCGGGAGATCAGGGTCTGAAGCTTTCTTT.

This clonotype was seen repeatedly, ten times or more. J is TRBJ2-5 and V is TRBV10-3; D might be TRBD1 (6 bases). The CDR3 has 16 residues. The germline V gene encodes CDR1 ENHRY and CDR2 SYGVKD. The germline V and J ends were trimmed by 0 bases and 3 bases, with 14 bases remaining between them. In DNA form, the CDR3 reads TGTGCCATCAGTGAGTCTGCAGGGGCCTCGGAAGAGACCCAGTACTTC. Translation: CAISESAGASEETQYF.

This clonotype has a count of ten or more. CDR3 coding DNA: TGTGCCAGCAGACCGACTAGCGGGAGCACCGGGGAGCTGTTTTTT. Translation: CASRPTSGSTGELFF. The chain carries TRBV28 and TRBJ2-2; TRBD2 agrees at 12 bases. Germline-derived CDR1 and CDR2 are MDHEN and SYDVKM. Germline trimming cut 6 bases from V and 4 bases from J; bases unmatched to any gene: 3. The length of the CDR3 is 15 residues.

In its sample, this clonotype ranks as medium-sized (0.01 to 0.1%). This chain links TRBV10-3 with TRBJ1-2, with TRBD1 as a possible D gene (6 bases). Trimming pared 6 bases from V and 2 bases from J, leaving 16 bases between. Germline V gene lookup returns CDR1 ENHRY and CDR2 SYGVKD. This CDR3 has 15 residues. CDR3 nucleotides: TGTGCCATCAGATTACAGGGTCCCTTCAACTATGGCTACACCTTC. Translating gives CAIRLQGPFNYGYTF.

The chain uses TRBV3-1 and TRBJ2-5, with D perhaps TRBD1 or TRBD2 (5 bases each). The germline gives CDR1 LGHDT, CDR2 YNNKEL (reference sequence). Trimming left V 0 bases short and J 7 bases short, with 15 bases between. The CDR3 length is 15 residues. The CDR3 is CASSQDLGDGGTQYF. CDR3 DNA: TGTGCCAGCAGCCAAGATTTGGGGGATGGCGGGACCCAGTACTTC.

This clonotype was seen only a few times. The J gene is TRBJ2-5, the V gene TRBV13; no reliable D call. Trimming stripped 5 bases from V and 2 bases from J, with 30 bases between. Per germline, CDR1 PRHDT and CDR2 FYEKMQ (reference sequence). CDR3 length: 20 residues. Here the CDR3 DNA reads TGTGCCAGCAGCCTGAAGCGATATCCCGGAAATAGTGGAATACAAGAGACCCAGTACTTC. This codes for CASSLKRYPGNSGIQETQYF.

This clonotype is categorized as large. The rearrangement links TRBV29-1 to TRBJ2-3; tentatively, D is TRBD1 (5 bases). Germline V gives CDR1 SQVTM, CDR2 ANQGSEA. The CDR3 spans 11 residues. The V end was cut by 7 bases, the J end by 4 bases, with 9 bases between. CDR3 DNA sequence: TGCAGCGGAGGACAACCAGATACGCAGTATTTT. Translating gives CSGGQPDTQYF.

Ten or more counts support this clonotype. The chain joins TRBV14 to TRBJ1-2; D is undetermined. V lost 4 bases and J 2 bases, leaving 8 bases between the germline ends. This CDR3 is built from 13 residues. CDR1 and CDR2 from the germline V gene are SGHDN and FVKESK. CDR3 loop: CASSPTPNYGYTF. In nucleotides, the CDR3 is TGTGCCAGCAGCCCGACACCGAACTATGGCTACACCTTC. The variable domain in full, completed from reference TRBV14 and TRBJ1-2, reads EAGVTQFPSHSVIEKGQTVTLRCDPISGHDNLYWYRRVMGKEIKFLLHFVKESKQDESGMPNNRFLAERTGGTYSTLKVQPAELEDSGVYFCASSPTPNYGYTFGSGTRLTVV.

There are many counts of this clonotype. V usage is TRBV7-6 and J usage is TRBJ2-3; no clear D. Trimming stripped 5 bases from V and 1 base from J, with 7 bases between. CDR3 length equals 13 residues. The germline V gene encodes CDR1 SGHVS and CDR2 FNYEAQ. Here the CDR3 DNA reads TGTGCCAGCAGCGCAGGAGGCACAGATACGCAGTATTTT. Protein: CASSAGGTDTQYF. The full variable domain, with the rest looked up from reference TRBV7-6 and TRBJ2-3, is GAGVSQSPRYKVTKRGQDVALRCDPISGHVSLYWYRQALGQGPEFLTYFNYEAQQDKSGLPNDRFSAERPEGSISTLTIQRTEQRDSAMYRCASSAGGTDTQYFGPGTRLTVL.

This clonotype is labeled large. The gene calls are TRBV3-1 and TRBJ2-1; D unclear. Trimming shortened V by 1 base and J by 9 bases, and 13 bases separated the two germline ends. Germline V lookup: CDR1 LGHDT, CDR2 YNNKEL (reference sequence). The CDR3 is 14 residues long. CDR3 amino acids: CASSQASANAEQFF. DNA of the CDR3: TGTGCCAGCAGCCAAGCGTCAGCCAACGCTGAGCAGTTCTTC.

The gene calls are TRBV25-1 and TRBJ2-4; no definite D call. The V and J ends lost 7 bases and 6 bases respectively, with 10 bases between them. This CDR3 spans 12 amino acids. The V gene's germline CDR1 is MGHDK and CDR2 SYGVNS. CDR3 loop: CASTGGRNIQYF. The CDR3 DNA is TGTGCCAGCACCGGTGGGCGAAACATTCAGTACTTC. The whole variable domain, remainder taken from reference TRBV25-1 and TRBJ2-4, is EADIYQTPRYLVIGTGKKITLECSQTMGHDKMYWYQQDPGMELHLIHYSYGVNSTEKGDLSSESTVSRIRTEHFPLTLESARPSHTSQYLCASTGGRNIQYFGAGTRLSVL.

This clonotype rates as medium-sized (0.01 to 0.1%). The CDR3 protein is CASSYGQSYEQYF. CDR3 DNA sequence: TGTGCCAGCAGTTACGGACAGTCCTACGAGCAGTACTTC. V is TRBV6-2 or TRBV6-3 and J is TRBJ2-7; perhaps TRBD1 as D (6 bases). The CDR3 is made up of 13 amino acids. Looked up from germline, CDR1 is MNHEY and CDR2 is SVGEGT. V was clipped by 2 bases and J by 1 base, with 6 bases between them.

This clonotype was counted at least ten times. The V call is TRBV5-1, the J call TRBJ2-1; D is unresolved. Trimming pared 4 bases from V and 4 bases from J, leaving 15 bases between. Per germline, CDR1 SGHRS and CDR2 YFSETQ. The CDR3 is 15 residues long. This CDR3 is CASSMTVSNYNEQFF. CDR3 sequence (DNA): TGCGCCAGCAGCATGACGGTATCAAATTACAATGAGCAGTTCTTC.

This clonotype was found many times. The CDR3: CASSLEAGYYGYTF. The CDR3 DNA sequence: TGTGCCAGCAGCTTGGAGGCCGGTTACTATGGCTACACCTTC. The chain uses TRBV5-6 and TRBJ1-2; D gene unclear. V was cut by 0 bases and J by 3 bases, with 9 bases left in between. Germline CDR1 reads SGHDT; CDR2 reads YYEEEE. The CDR3 is 14 residues long.